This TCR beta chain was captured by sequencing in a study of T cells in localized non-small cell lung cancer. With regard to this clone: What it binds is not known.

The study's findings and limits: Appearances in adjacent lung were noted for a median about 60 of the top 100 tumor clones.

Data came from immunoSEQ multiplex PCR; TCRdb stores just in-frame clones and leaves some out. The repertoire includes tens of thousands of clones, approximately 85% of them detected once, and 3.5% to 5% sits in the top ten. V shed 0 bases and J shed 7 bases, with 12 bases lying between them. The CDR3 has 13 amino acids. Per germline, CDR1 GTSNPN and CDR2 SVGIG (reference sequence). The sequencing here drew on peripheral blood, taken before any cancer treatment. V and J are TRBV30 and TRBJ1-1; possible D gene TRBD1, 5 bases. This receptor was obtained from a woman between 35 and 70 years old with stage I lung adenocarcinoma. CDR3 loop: CAWSVGQGGEAFF. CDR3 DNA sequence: TGTGCCTGGAGTGTGGGTCAGGGCGGTGAAGCTTTCTTT.